This TCR beta chain appears in the sequencing data of a study of blood T cell repertoires in COVID-19. Study-level background: T cells, B-cell-depleted T cells, or PBMCs supplied cDNA or gDNA.

Per the study methods: Nucleated cell number was recorded as an estimate derived from reference gene primer amplification. This table comes from immunoSEQ multiplex PCR, and its TCRdb copy is limited to in-frame clones, with some not included. V and J calls and clone size are copied from that table; D and trimming were computed from the DNA. The sample has roughly 250,000 clones; about 87% are singletons. From germline, CDR1 is SGDLS and CDR2 YYNGEE. The CDR3 length is 14 residues. Trimming stripped 4 bases from V and 6 bases from J, with 16 bases between. J is TRBJ1-1 and V is TRBV9, with D tentatively TRBD1 (5 bases). The sample consisted of peripheral blood. This TCR was sampled from a woman in her forties with acute or convalescent COVID-19. This chain's CDR3 is CASSTQGSLAEAFF. The DNA of the CDR3 is TGTGCCAGCAGCACTCAGGGTTCTCTGGCTGAAGCTTTCTTT.